A single sample gave rise to the 3 T cell receptor beta chains below, sequenced in a study of glioma-infiltrating T cells. Amplification of TCR alpha and beta CDR3 regions from RNA used iRepertoire nested multiplex PCR. TCRdb ran MiXCR on the multiplex PCR reads and lists one entry per CDR3 protein. The table has some 99,000 distinct CDR3 sequences, less than 30% seen once. The sequencing input was glioma tissue, nonneoplastic brain tissue, or PBMCs (not recorded which). The receptors here all came from a human donor with low-grade glioma or glioblastoma, undergoing nonglioma brain surgery, or in good health (not recorded which).

This chain joins TRBV28 and TRBJ1-2; 7 bases align to TRBD1. Germline CDR1 is MDHEN and CDR2 is SYDVKM. The V segment lost 6 bases and the J segment 8 bases; nucleotides outside the gene matches: 6. The CDR3 is 12 residues long. The CDR3 reads CASRSGTVGYTF. The CDR3 coding sequence is TGTGCCAGCAGATCCGGGACAGTCGGCTACACCTTC.

Ten or more counts support this clonotype. The rearrangement uses TRBV20-1 and TRBJ1-1, with D possibly TRBD1 on 6 matching bases. Trimming cost V 7 bases and J 10 bases, with 19 bases left between them. Germline V CDR1 and CDR2: DFQATT, SNEGSKA (reference sequence). The CDR3 covers 12 residues. The CDR3 sequence: CSGTIQGVAAFF. CDR3 coding DNA: TGCAGTGGCACGATACAGGGAGTTGCAGCTTTCTTT.

The chain combines TRBV5-4 with TRBJ1-2, with unresolved D. V was shortened by 4 bases and J by 5 bases, with 18 bases between the two germline ends. Germline V gene lookup returns CDR1 SGHNT and CDR2 YYREEE (reference sequence). This CDR3 is built from 15 residues. CDR3 region: CASSPGSRELYGYTF. CDR3 DNA: TGTGCCAGCAGCCCGGGGAGCCGAGAATTATATGGCTACACCTTC.